This T cell receptor (beta chain) was retrieved from a study of T cell repertoires and HLA-DP antigens. About this clone: The target antigen is unknown.

Produced via immunoSEQ multiplex PCR; TCRdb's table is partial and in-frame only. The sample has some 89,000 clones, around nine tenths seen once. With 4 bases clipped from V and 1 base from J, the junction kept 2 bases outside the gene matches. The germline gives CDR1 SGHDT, CDR2 YYEEEE. CDR3 size: 15 residues. The clonotype originates from a man between 50 and 59 years old in good health and CMV-seronegative. Sequences were obtained from CD4+ T cells from PBMCs. The J gene is TRBJ2-2, the V gene TRBV5-6; TRBD1 agrees at 9 bases. The CDR3 DNA reads TGTGCCAGCAGCCGGGACAGGGTGAACACCGGGGAGCTGTTTTTT. Protein sequence: CASSRDRVNTGELFF.